This passage covers 25 T cell receptor beta chains from one sample sequenced in a study of blood T cell repertoires in COVID-19. Sequenced by immunoSEQ multiplex PCR; TCRdb stores in-frame clones only, minus some. Of roughly 500,000 clones listed, approximately 92% are singletons. The sample taken for sequencing was peripheral blood. These TCRs come from a man aged 18 to 30 with COVID-19, enrolled during active disease.

This clone was recorded a few times. This chain connects TRBV2 to TRBJ2-7; 9 bases line up with TRBD1. Trimming removed 5 bases from V and 2 bases from J; junction bases left unmatched: 1. There are 13 residues in the CDR3. The germline gives CDR1 SNHLY, CDR2 FYNNEI. CDR3 residues: CASSTGGPYEQYF. CDR3 DNA: TGTGCCAGCAGTACAGGGGGCCCCTACGAGCAGTACTTC.

This rearrangement joins TRBV4-1 to TRBJ1-2; a weak D match, TRBD1 (5 bases). Trimming stripped 3 bases from V and 7 bases from J, with 9 bases between. Germline V gene sequence: CDR1 MGHRA, CDR2 YSYEKL. The CDR3 spans 12 residues. Written as DNA, the CDR3 is TGCGCCAGCAGCCATGGCCAGGGTGGCTACACCTTC. Translation: CASSHGQGGYTF.

This rearrangement joins TRBV7-8 to TRBJ2-7, with D maybe TRBD2 (6 bases). This CDR3 contains 16 residues. V was trimmed by 1 base and J by 0 bases, leaving 13 bases between them. Germline V gene lookup returns CDR1 SGHVS and CDR2 FQNEAQ. Here the CDR3 DNA reads TGTGCCAGCAGCTTAGGTTGGCGGGGTAGCTCCTACGAGCAGTACTTC. Translating it yields CASSLGWRGSSYEQYF.

The gene calls are TRBV2 and TRBJ1-2, with 11 bases identical to TRBD1. Germline V lookup: CDR1 SNHLY, CDR2 FYNNEI. The CDR3 length is 15 residues. Trimming removed 1 base from V and 8 bases from J; junction bases left unmatched: 6. The CDR3, as DNA: TGTGCCAGCAGTGAAGAAGGACAGGGGGCTCGGGGCTACACCTTC. Its translation: CASSEEGQGARGYTF. The whole variable domain, remainder taken from reference TRBV2 and TRBJ1-2, is EPEVTQTPSHQVTQMGQEVILRCVPISNHLYFYWYRQILGQKVEFLVSFYNNEISEKSEIFDDQFSVERPDGSNFTLKIRSTKLEDSAMYFCASSEEGQGARGYTFGSGTRLTVV.

The genes are TRBV2 and TRBJ1-4; no reliable D call. From germline, CDR1 is SNHLY and CDR2 FYNNEI. CDR3 length: 15 residues. V dropped 7 bases and J dropped 7 bases, with 19 bases sitting between them. The CDR3 here is CASTPEALSGEKLFF. CDR3 DNA sequence: TGTGCCAGCACCCCGGAGGCCCTAAGTGGTGAAAAACTGTTTTTT.

This chain uses TRBV19 with TRBJ2-7; 8 nucleotides line up with TRBD2. Germline V CDR1 and CDR2: LNHDA, SQIVND (reference sequence). The V segment lost 9 bases and the J segment 6 bases; nucleotides outside the gene matches: 13. The CDR3 is 14 residues long. CDR3 bases: TGTGCCAGCCGCCATAGCGGGAATACTGTCGAGCAGTACTTC. Translation gives CASRHSGNTVEQYF.

The V call is TRBV18, the J call TRBJ1-4; 7 positions agree with TRBD1. V lost 4 bases to trimming and J lost 5 bases; unmatched junction nucleotides: 4. Germline assignment: CDR1 KGHSH and CDR2 LQKENI. The CDR3 extends over 14 amino acids. The CDR3 sequence is CASSQMTGNEKLFF. DNA for the CDR3: TGTGCCAGCTCACAAATGACAGGGAATGAAAAACTGTTTTTT.

This clone was seen a handful of times. J is TRBJ1-5 and V is TRBV7-9; D uncertain. The CDR3 length is 13 residues. CDR1 is SEHNR, CDR2 FQNEAQ, per germline (reference sequence). V was shortened by 3 bases and J by 5 bases, with 8 bases between the two germline ends. The chain's CDR3 is CASSFNTDQPQHF. The CDR3 bases are TGTGCCAGCAGCTTTAATACGGATCAGCCCCAGCATTTT.

This chain uses TRBV2 with TRBJ2-7; TRBD1 might be the D (6 bases). The germline gives CDR1 SNHLY, CDR2 FYNNEI. V dropped 6 bases and J dropped 3 bases, with 9 bases sitting between them. CDR3 length: 12 residues. The CDR3 DNA is TGTGCCAGCAGGAACAGGGACTACGAGCAGTACTTC. Translating it yields CASRNRDYEQYF.

V is TRBV19 and J is TRBJ2-5; TRBD2 matches 11 bases. This CDR3 spans 15 amino acids. CDR1 and CDR2 from the germline V gene are LNHDA and SQIVND (reference sequence). V shed 2 bases, J shed 3 bases, and the junction held 2 bases outside the gene matches. The CDR3 reads CASSIMTSGKETQYF. The CDR3 coding sequence is TGTGCCAGTAGTATAATGACTAGCGGGAAAGAGACCCAGTACTTC. Combining the CDR3 with reference TRBV19 and TRBJ2-5 gives the whole variable domain DGGITQSPKYLFRKEGQNVTLSCEQNLNHDAMYWYRQDPGQGLRLIYYSQIVNDFQKGDIAEGYSVSREKKESFPLTVTSAQKNPTAFYLCASSIMTSGKETQYFGPGTRLLVL.

V gene TRBV3-1 (or the pseudogene TRBV3-2) combines with J gene TRBJ1-4; perhaps TRBD1 as D (5 bases). CDR1 LGHDT and CDR2 YNNKEL come from the germline V gene (reference sequence). The CDR3 loop spans 14 amino acids. V gave up 4 bases and J gave up 5 bases, with 11 bases separating them. CDR3 region: CASSRGGVNEKLFF. Written as DNA, the CDR3 is TGTGCCAGCAGCCGTGGGGGGGTGAATGAAAAACTGTTTTTT.

The V call is TRBV12-5, the J call TRBJ2-3, with 8 nucleotides matching TRBD2. Germline V CDR1 and CDR2: LGHNT, FRNRAP. The CDR3 consists of 16 residues. With 3 bases clipped from V and 4 bases from J, the junction kept 9 bases outside the gene matches. The CDR3 spells CASGFSLAGTADTQYF. As DNA, the CDR3 is TGTGCTAGTGGTTTCTCTTTAGCGGGAACGGCAGATACGCAGTATTTT. The variable domain in full, completed from reference TRBV12-5 and TRBJ2-3, reads DARVTQTPRHKVTEMGQEVTMRCQPILGHNTVFWYRQTMMQGLELLAYFRNRAPLDDSGMPKDRFSAEMPDATLATLKIQPSEPRDSAVYFCASGFSLAGTADTQYFGPGTRLTVL.

The CDR3 DNA follows: TGTGCCAGCGCGGAGCGAGGGAAAAGCTCCTACAATGAGCAGTTCTTC. Its protein product is CASAERGKSSYNEQFF. The V and J genes are TRBV5-5 and TRBJ2-1; perhaps TRBD2 as D (5 bases). This CDR3 region has 16 residues. The ends were cut back, 7 bases at V and 0 bases at J, with 17 bases in the middle. Germline V lookup: CDR1 SGHKS, CDR2 YYEKEE (reference sequence).

The chain recombines TRBV6-5 with TRBJ2-7; D is undetermined. Looked up from germline, CDR1 is MNHEY and CDR2 is SVGAGI. V was cut by 5 bases and J by 3 bases, with 8 bases left in between. The CDR3 runs to 12 residues. The CDR3 DNA reads TGTGCCAGCAGTCCGACTGGCTACGAGCAGTACTTC. This translates into CASSPTGYEQYF.

The V gene is TRBV12-3 or TRBV12-4, the J gene TRBJ2-5, with a weak D call TRBD1 (5 bases). This CDR3 is 13 amino acids long. V dropped 7 bases and J dropped 2 bases, with 11 bases sitting between them. The CDR3, as DNA: TGTGCCAGCAAGCTACAGGTACAAGAGACCCAGTACTTC. This gives the protein CASKLQVQETQYF.

This sequence joins TRBV7-9 and TRBJ1-6, with TRBD1 matching over 9 bases. This CDR3 is 16 amino acids long. J gave up 6 bases and V 0 bases, and 3 bases lay outside the gene matches. The germline V gene encodes CDR1 SEHNR and CDR2 FQNEAQ (reference sequence). CDR3 region: CASSLATGGGNSPLHF. Written as DNA, the CDR3 is TGTGCCAGCAGCTTAGCCACAGGGGGCGGTAATTCACCCCTCCACTTT.

The chain is built from TRBV10-2 and TRBJ2-3; D not resolved. CDR1 WSHSY and CDR2 SAAADI come from the germline V gene. V was cut by 8 bases and J by 4 bases, with 10 bases left in between. The CDR3 runs to 12 residues. The CDR3 loop reads CASSSFSDTQYF. In nucleotides, the CDR3 is TGCGCCAGCTCCTCCTTTTCAGATACGCAGTATTTT.

V usage is TRBV4-1 and J usage is TRBJ2-4; D is perhaps TRBD2 (6 bases). Looked up from germline, CDR1 is MGHRA and CDR2 is YSYEKL. CDR3 length: 15 residues. Between the trimmed V and J ends, which lost 5 bases and 11 bases, there was a span of 22 bases. CDR3 amino acids: CASSVRRESDEFQYF. The DNA for the CDR3 is TGCGCCAGCAGCGTCCGCCGGGAGTCCGATGAATTTCAGTACTTC.

This clone was seen a handful of times. Since a much larger clone is just one base distant, this may be a read error. The sample has other DNA sequences that encode this CDR3 too. The rearrangement uses TRBV6-5 and TRBJ1-5; D ambiguous. Germline V gene sequence: CDR1 MNHEY, CDR2 SVGAGI. The CDR3 contains 13 residues. V lost 6 bases and J 0 bases, leaving 6 bases between the germline ends. The CDR3: CASSQNSNQPQHF. CDR3 DNA: TGTGCCAGCAGCCAGAATAGCAATCAGCCCCAGCATTTT.

This chain connects TRBV19 to TRBJ1-5, with 9 nucleotides matching TRBD1. V lost 4 bases to trimming and J lost 7 bases; unmatched junction nucleotides: 8. Germline assignment: CDR1 LNHDA and CDR2 SQIVND (reference sequence). The CDR3 extends over 15 amino acids. The CDR3 reads CASSRPGQGNQPQHF. CDR3 DNA sequence: TGTGCCAGTAGTAGACCGGGACAGGGTAACCAGCCCCAGCATTTT.

The rearrangement joins TRBV4-1 to TRBJ2-7; maybe TRBD1 (5 bases). V gave up 1 base and J gave up 0 bases, with 10 bases separating them. Looked up from germline, CDR1 is MGHRA and CDR2 is YSYEKL. CDR3 length: 15 residues. CDR3 nucleotides: TGCGCCAGCAGCCAAGTTCAGACAGCCTCCTACGAGCAGTACTTC. Protein: CASSQVQTASYEQYF.

The rearrangement joins TRBV18 to TRBJ2-5; possible D gene TRBD2, 6 bases. Trimming shortened V by 1 base and J by 3 bases, and 21 bases separated the two germline ends. Germline CDR1 KGHSH, CDR2 LQKENI. The CDR3 spans 18 residues. CDR3 DNA sequence: TGTGCCAGCTCACCACGCGCGGTGATAGCGGCTGTCAAAGAGACCCAGTACTTC. Residues: CASSPRAVIAAVKETQYF. Complete variable domain (other parts from reference TRBV18 and TRBJ2-5): NAGVMQNPRHLVRRRGQEARLRCSPMKGHSHVYWYRQLPEEGLKFMVYLQKENIIDESGMPKERFSAEFPKEGPSILRIQQVVRGDSAAYFCASSPRAVIAAVKETQYFGPGTRLLVL.

This clone appeared once. V is TRBV2 and J is TRBJ2-7; 7 positions agree with TRBD2. The CDR3 is 15 amino acids. Germline V CDR1 and CDR2: SNHLY, FYNNEI. V dropped 2 bases and J dropped 6; count of bases not matched to a gene: 10. The CDR3 DNA reads as TGTGCCAGCAGTGAAAGCGGGGCGGGGTATGTCGAGCAGTACTTC. Translating gives CASSESGAGYVEQYF.

V is TRBV7-3 and J is TRBJ2-2; 9 bases fit TRBD2. V shed 8 bases and J 4 bases; nucleotides not matched to a gene: 5. CDR3 length equals 14 residues. Germline loops: CDR1 SGHTA, CDR2 FQGTGA. The CDR3 protein is CASAPREGTGELFF. CDR3 nucleotide sequence: TGTGCCAGCGCTCCGCGGGAGGGCACCGGGGAGCTGTTTTTT.

The genes are TRBV5-1 and TRBJ2-7; TRBD1 aligns across 7 bases. Germline V CDR1 and CDR2: SGHRS, YFSETQ. J was trimmed by 0 bases and V by 1 base; bases with no gene match: 7. The CDR3 extends over 16 amino acids. The CDR3 bases are TGCGCCAGCAGCTTGACCCCCGGGACAGACTCCTACGAGCAGTACTTC. This gives the protein CASSLTPGTDSYEQYF.